This T cell receptor (beta chain) derives from a study of shared clonotypes between healthy human individuals. This CDR3 spans 21 amino acids. Germline CDR1 and CDR2: SGHDN and FVKESK. The V end lost 0 bases, the J end lost 0 bases, and 27 bases lay between the germline ends. Every contributor of samples was a Caucasian grown-up residing in Nashville, Tennessee. In the case of this clone: The antigen is undetermined.

Whole-study findings and limits: Genetic and exposure-history diversity was limited by the small donor number.

Each subset's genomic DNA was shared equally among a number of immunoSEQ plates. Assay used: immunoSEQ multiplex PCR; TCRdb lists only in-frame clones, some missing. Here the sample spans around 2.5 million clones, 80% to 95% being singletons. This clonotype was sampled from a man aged 18 to 30 in good health. Some clones in this sample may be carry-over from other donors' samples. Sequencing used naive CD4+ T cells from PBMCs. Subset specified: CD45RA+ positively selected. The rearrangement links TRBV14 to TRBJ2-7; D is ambiguous. CDR3 residues: CASSQDHWSARGPESSYEQYF. The CDR3 DNA reads as TGTGCCAGCAGCCAAGATCACTGGTCGGCTAGAGGACCTGAAAGCTCCTACGAGCAGTACTTC.